The table lists the clone carrying this T cell receptor (beta chain) with a count of one. These data belong to a study of shared clonotypes between healthy human individuals. Investigators spread the genomic DNA of each subset evenly over several immunoSEQ plates. The repertoire was sequenced with immunoSEQ multiplex PCR; TCRdb's copy has only in-frame clones and lacks some. Of about 300,000 clones in the sample, around 72% were seen once. Donors comprised only Caucasian adults living in Nashville, Tennessee. CD45RA-negative memory and CD45RA+ naive subsets were split from the CD4+ cells. The CDR3 is 13 residues long. The V end was cut by 5 bases, the J end by 0 bases, with 5 bases between. Germline-derived CDR1 and CDR2 are WSHSY and SAAADI.

The V and J genes are TRBV10-2 and TRBJ1-3; D is unclear. Sequenced: memory CD4+ T cells sorted from blood. The subset denotes: CD45RA-negative fraction. This clonotype originated in a man in his thirties or forties in good health. The CDR3 DNA is TGCGCCAGCAGTCAATACTCTGGAAACACCATATATTTT. The encoded protein is CASSQYSGNTIYF.